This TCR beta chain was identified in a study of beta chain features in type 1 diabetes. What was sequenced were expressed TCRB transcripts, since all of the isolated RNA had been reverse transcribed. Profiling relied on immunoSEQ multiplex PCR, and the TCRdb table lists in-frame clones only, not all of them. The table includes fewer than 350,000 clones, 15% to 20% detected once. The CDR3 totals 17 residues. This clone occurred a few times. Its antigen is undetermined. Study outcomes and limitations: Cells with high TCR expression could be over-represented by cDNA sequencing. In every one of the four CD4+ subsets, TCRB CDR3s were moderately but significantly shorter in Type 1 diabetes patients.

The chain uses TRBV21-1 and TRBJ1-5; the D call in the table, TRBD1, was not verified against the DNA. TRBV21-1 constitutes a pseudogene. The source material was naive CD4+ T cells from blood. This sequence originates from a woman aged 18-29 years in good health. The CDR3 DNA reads TGTGCCAGCAGCTACCGGACAGACTGCGATAGCAATCAGCCCCAGCATTTT. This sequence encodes CASSYRTDCDSNQPQHF.